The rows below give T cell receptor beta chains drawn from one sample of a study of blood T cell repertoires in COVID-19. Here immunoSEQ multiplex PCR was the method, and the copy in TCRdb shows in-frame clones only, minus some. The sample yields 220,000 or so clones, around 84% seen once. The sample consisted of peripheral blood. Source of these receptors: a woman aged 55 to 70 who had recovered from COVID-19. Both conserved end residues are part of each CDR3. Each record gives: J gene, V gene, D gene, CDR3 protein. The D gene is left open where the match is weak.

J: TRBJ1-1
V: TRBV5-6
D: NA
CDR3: CASSSLHTFTEAFF

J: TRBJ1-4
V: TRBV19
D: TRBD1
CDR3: CASSMFGQGNEKLFF

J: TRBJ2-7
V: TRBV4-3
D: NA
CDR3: CASSQGFSGRAGKFYEQYF

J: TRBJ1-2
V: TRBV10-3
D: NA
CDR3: CAISDPPAWRGGYTF

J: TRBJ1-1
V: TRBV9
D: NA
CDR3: CASSLGQLNTEAFF

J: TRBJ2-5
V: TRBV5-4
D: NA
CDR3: CASSFTGLGETQYF

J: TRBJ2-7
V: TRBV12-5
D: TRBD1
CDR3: CASGPDRGLEQYF

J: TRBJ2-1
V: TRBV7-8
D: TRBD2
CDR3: CASSPGLAYNEQFF

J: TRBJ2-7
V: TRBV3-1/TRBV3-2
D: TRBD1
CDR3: CASSPGDRGLYEQYF

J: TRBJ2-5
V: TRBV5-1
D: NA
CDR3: CASSSPVSQETQYF

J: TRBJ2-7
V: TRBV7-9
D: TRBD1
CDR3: CASSLGQGVYSEQYF

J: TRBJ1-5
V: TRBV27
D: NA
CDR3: CASSLRPGDQPQHF

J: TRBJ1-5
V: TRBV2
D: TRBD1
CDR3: CASSDSGQGGQPQHF

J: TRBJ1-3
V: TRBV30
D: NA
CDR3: CACQDWSSGNTIYF

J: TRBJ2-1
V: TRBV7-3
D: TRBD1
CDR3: CASSPGGTGDNEQFF

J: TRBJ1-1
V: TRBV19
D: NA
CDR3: CASSTRQSTEAFF

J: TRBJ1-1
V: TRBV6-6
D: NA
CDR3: CASSSDRTDGNTEAFF

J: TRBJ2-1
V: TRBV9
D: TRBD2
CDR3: CASSATSGGYYNEQFF

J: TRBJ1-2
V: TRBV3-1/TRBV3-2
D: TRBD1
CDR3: CASSPGTGGTGYTF

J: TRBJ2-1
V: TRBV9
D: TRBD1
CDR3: CASTRTGGYNEQFF

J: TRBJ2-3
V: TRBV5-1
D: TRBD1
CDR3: CASSNVRQGTQYF

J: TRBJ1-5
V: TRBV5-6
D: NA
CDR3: CASSLAGGLRQPQHF

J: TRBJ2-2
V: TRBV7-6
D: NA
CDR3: CASSLVVGGKTVSGELFF